The 32 T cell receptor beta chains below were found in one sample sequenced in a study of shared clonotypes between healthy human individuals (dated by TCRdb to about 2020). Libraries were prepared through the immunoSEQ multiplex PCR assay. Here the immuneACCESS table is served through TCRdb, limited to in-frame sequences with V and J called. Missing clones are a known gap in these copies; in checked studies unresolved V genes cover under half, and the rest lacks a known reason. In all, the sample holds a few million clones, and 90% to 95% of those were seen once. About 0.13% of the sample rests with the top ten. Input material: naive CD4+ T cells sorted from blood. The cell subset or site label here, explained by the study, means: CD45RA+ positively selected. These TCRs come from a man younger than 30 in good health.

This clone came up once. The chain employs TRBV28 and TRBJ1-1, with 8 positions matching TRBD1. CDR3 size: 15 residues. The V gene's germline CDR1 is MDHEN and CDR2 SYDVKM. The V and J ends lost 1 base and 1 base, in that order; junction bases with no gene match: 2. In nucleotides, the CDR3 is TGTGCCAGCAGTTTATATCAGGGGGCGAACACTGAAGCTTTCTTT. Residues: CASSLYQGANTEAFF. The full variable domain, its missing parts supplied by reference TRBV28 and TRBJ1-1, is DVKVTQSSRYLVKRTGEKVFLECVQDMDHENMFWYRQDPGLGLRLIYFSYDVKMKEKGDIPEGYSVSREKKERFSLILESASTNQTSMYLCASSLYQGANTEAFFGQGTRLTVV.

In nucleotides, the CDR3 is TGCGCCAGCTCGAGGGGTGTGAATTCACCCCTCCACTTT. It codes for CASSRGVNSPLHF. The chain is built from TRBV10-1 and TRBJ1-6; D may be TRBD1 (5 bases). Germline V gives CDR1 WNHNN, CDR2 SYGVQD (reference sequence). The CDR3 runs to 13 residues. V lost 8 bases and J 7 bases, leaving 12 bases between the germline ends.

The chain recombines TRBV5-5 with TRBJ2-7; a possible D gene is TRBD1 (5 bases). CDR1 is SGHKS, CDR2 YYEKEE, per germline (reference sequence). Trimming removed 0 bases from V and 4 bases from J, with 11 bases in between. The CDR3 is 14 residues long. CDR3: CASSLDLRVYEQYF. CDR3 coding DNA: TGTGCCAGCAGCTTGGATCTCAGGGTTTACGAGCAGTACTTC.

The genes are TRBV7-2 and TRBJ2-7, with TRBD2 matching 10 bases. In germline, CDR1 is SGHTA, CDR2 FQGNSA. The CDR3 runs 17 residues. Losses at the gene ends were 3 bases for V and 3 bases for J; bases not matched to a gene: 11. The CDR3 DNA reads as TGTGCCAGCAGCTTTGGGGGGCTAGCGGGAGTCGGCTACGAGCAGTACTTC. This codes for CASSFGGLAGVGYEQYF.

The chain links TRBV5-6 to TRBJ1-6; D is perhaps TRBD1 (5 bases). Trimming took off 3 bases at V and 14 bases at J, with 15 bases between the two ends. The CDR3 has 13 residues. CDR1 SGHDT and CDR2 YYEEEE come from the germline V gene. DNA of the CDR3: TGTGCCAGCAGCTCCACACCCGTCAGGGCCCTCCACTTT. Amino acids: CASSSTPVRALHF. The complete variable domain, with remaining parts taken from reference TRBV5-6 and TRBJ1-6, reads DAGVTQSPTHLIKTRGQQVTLRCSPKSGHDTVSWYQQALGQGPQFIFQYYEEEERQRGNFPDRFSGHQFPNYSSELNVNALLLGDSALYLCASSSTPVRALHFGNGTRLTVT.

This sequence joins TRBV10-2 and TRBJ1-2; no reliable D call. The CDR3 length is 13 residues. CDR1 is WSHSY, CDR2 SAAADI, per germline. Trimming shortened V by 2 bases and J by 8 bases, and 12 bases separated the two germline ends. Here the CDR3 DNA reads TGCGCCAGCAGTGAGCCCCCCGGTGGGGGCTACACCTTC. It specifies CASSEPPGGGYTF.

CDR3 sequence: CAWSQGGNSPLHF. The CDR3 DNA follows: TGTGCCTGGAGTCAGGGCGGGAATTCACCCCTCCACTTT. The gene calls are TRBV30 and TRBJ1-6; a weak D match, TRBD1 (5 bases). The germline V and J ends were trimmed by 2 bases and 7 bases, with 9 bases remaining between them. CDR3 length equals 13 residues. CDR1 is GTSNPN and CDR2 is SVGIG in the germline V gene (reference sequence).

This clone was recorded only once. The chain links TRBV6-1 to TRBJ1-4; D uncertain. V lost 3 bases and J lost 7, with 18 bases in between. CDR1 and CDR2 (germline): MNHNS, SASEGT. The CDR3 runs to 16 residues. The CDR3 protein is CASSDSSREVIEKLFF. CDR3 DNA: TGTGCCAGCAGTGATTCCTCCCGGGAAGTGATTGAAAAACTGTTTTTT.

The chain combines TRBV5-4 with TRBJ2-5; D ambiguous. The CDR3 has 15 amino acids. Trimming took off 0 bases at V and 0 bases at J, with 9 bases between the two ends. Looked up from germline, CDR1 is SGHNT and CDR2 is YYREEE (reference sequence). The DNA for the CDR3 is TGTGCCAGCAGCTTGGTTCCCGGGTACCAAGAGACCCAGTACTTC. This sequence encodes CASSLVPGYQETQYF.

CDR3 sequence reads: CASSRGQGYEKLFF. CDR3 nucleotide sequence: TGCGCCAGCAGCCGAGGACAGGGCTATGAAAAACTGTTTTTT. The chain couples TRBV5-1 to TRBJ1-4; the match to TRBD1 covers 8 bases. From germline, CDR1 is SGHRS and CDR2 YFSETQ. The ends lost 4 bases at V and 6 bases at J; junction bases unmatched: 5. The CDR3 runs to 14 residues.

As for this clone: Other DNA sequences in the sample encode the same CDR3. This chain joins TRBV7-9 and TRBJ2-5; the match to TRBD2 covers 7 bases. CDR3 size: 13 residues. Germline V lookup: CDR1 SEHNR, CDR2 FQNEAQ (reference sequence). V dropped 5 bases and J dropped 2; count of bases not matched to a gene: 2. CDR3: CASSRGLQETQYF. DNA of the CDR3: TGTGCCAGCAGCAGGGGACTACAAGAGACCCAGTACTTC.

This clone has only one observation. The chain joins TRBV18 to TRBJ2-7; 7 bases are shared with TRBD1. Trimming took 5 bases from V and 6 from J; bases not matched to a gene: 7. Germline V CDR1 and CDR2: KGHSH, LQKENI. This CDR3 comprises 13 residues. CDR3 residues: CASSTGTDSEQYF. The CDR3 region has the DNA TGTGCCAGCTCAACGGGGACAGACAGCGAGCAGTACTTC.

This clone was observed once. This chain connects TRBV6-6 to TRBJ2-1; 10 nucleotides line up with TRBD2. The CDR3 runs to 15 residues. Germline V gene data show CDR1 as MNHNY and CDR2 as SVGAGI (reference sequence). Trimming cost V 2 bases and J 12 bases; bases outside gene matches: 10. CDR3 in amino acids: CASSYRSGGDPRQFF. CDR3 nucleotides: TGTGCCAGCAGTTACCGAAGCGGGGGGGATCCAAGGCAGTTCTTC.

J is TRBJ1-2 and V is TRBV5-6; maybe TRBD1 (6 bases). The V gene's germline CDR1 is SGHDT and CDR2 YYEEEE. CDR3 length: 14 residues. V lost 1 base and J 2 bases, leaving 9 bases between the germline ends. The CDR3, as DNA: TGTGCCAGCAGCTTGTTCGGGGGCAACTATGGCTACACCTTC. Its translation is CASSLFGGNYGYTF.

The rearrangement joins TRBV6-1 to TRBJ2-5; D may be TRBD2 (6 bases). Germline V lookup: CDR1 MNHNS, CDR2 SASEGT. The CDR3 runs to 14 residues. Trimming removed 7 bases at V and 4 bases at J, with 16 bases between. The CDR3 DNA reads TGTGCCAGCATCCGTGGGACTCTACTAGAGACCCAGTACTTC. Protein product: CASIRGTLLETQYF.

The chain employs TRBV25-1 and TRBJ2-7; 8 nucleotides line up with TRBD1. Germline V gene lookup returns CDR1 MGHDK and CDR2 SYGVNS. This CDR3 is 14 amino acids long. Trimming cost V 4 bases and J 6 bases; bases outside gene matches: 8. In nucleotides, the CDR3 is TGTGCCAGCAGTGCCCGGGACAGGTTTGGCGAGCAGTACTTC. Amino acids: CASSARDRFGEQYF.

On this clone: This sample includes further DNA sequences coding for the same CDR3. The chain recombines TRBV7-9 with TRBJ1-1; no clear D gene. Germline CDR1 reads SEHNR; CDR2 reads FQNEAQ (reference sequence). Trimming took off 5 bases at V and 5 bases at J, with 12 bases between the two ends. The CDR3 covers 13 residues. The CDR3 DNA sequence: TGTGCCAGCAGCCTCAGAGAGGGAACTGAAGCTTTCTTT. It yields the protein CASSLREGTEAFF.

As to this clone: The same CDR3 can be traced to other DNA sequences in this sample. J is TRBJ2-3 and V is TRBV18; possibly TRBD2 for D (5 bases). Germline-derived CDR1 and CDR2 are KGHSH and LQKENI. The CDR3 length is 13 residues. With 6 bases removed from V and 2 bases from J, the gap between germline ends came to 9 bases. The CDR3 nucleotides are TGTGCCAGCTCCCTACGGGACACAGATACGCAGTATTTT. Residues: CASSLRDTDTQYF.

The chain recombines TRBV4-2 with TRBJ2-2, with D possibly called TRBD1 or TRBD2 (6 bases each). The length of the CDR3 is 17 residues. V gave up 2 bases and J gave up 3 bases, with 16 bases separating them. The germline V gene has CDR1 LGHNA and CDR2 YNFKEQ. CDR3 sequence reads: CASSQPRGAYDTGELFF. The CDR3 DNA sequence: TGTGCCAGCAGCCAACCGAGGGGGGCATATGACACCGGGGAGCTGTTTTTT.

The CDR3 sequence: CASSARSSSTDTQYF. The CDR3 DNA follows: TGTGCCAGCAGTGCGAGGAGTTCTAGCACAGATACGCAGTATTTT. This sequence joins TRBV6-1 and TRBJ2-3; D ambiguous. V dropped 4 bases and J dropped 0 bases, with 11 bases sitting between them. Per the germline V gene, CDR1 is MNHNS and CDR2 is SASEGT. The CDR3 runs to 15 residues.

This clone was seen just once. The same CDR3 arises from other DNA sequences in this sample as well. This chain uses TRBV28 with TRBJ1-5, with D unresolved. CDR1 is MDHEN, CDR2 SYDVKM, per germline. This CDR3 has 11 residues. The V and J ends lost 5 bases and 4 bases respectively, with 3 bases between them. This CDR3 reads CASSRNQPQHF. CDR3 bases: TGTGCCAGCAGTCGAAATCAGCCCCAGCATTTT.

The J gene is TRBJ2-1, the V gene TRBV19; D is perhaps TRBD1 or TRBD2 (5 bases each). Trimming took 5 bases from V and 12 from J, leaving 29 bases between them. The CDR3 totals 17 residues. Germline values: CDR1 LNHDA, CDR2 SQIVND (reference sequence). The CDR3 spells CASSPNSGLGTLGVQFF. CDR3 nucleotide sequence: TGTGCCAGTAGTCCCAACTCCGGACTGGGGACCTTGGGCGTGCAGTTCTTC. Using reference TRBV19 and TRBJ2-1 for the parts outside the CDR3, the full variable domain is DGGITQSPKYLFRKEGQNVTLSCEQNLNHDAMYWYRQDPGQGLRLIYYSQIVNDFQKGDIAEGYSVSREKKESFPLTVTSAQKNPTAFYLCASSPNSGLGTLGVQFFGPGTRLTVL.

The rearrangement joins TRBV7-2 to TRBJ1-2; no clear D gene. The CDR3 length is 13 residues. With 5 bases removed from V and 4 bases from J, the gap between germline ends came to 11 bases. Germline CDR1 is SGHTA and CDR2 is FQGNSA. CDR3 sequence reads: CASSARPSYGYTF. The CDR3 nucleotides read TGTGCCAGCAGCGCCAGGCCTAGCTATGGCTACACCTTC.

The chain recombines TRBV2 with TRBJ1-1, with TRBD1 matching over 9 bases. Germline trimming cut 10 bases from V and 5 bases from J; bases unmatched to any gene: 17. Germline lookup yields CDR1 SNHLY and CDR2 FYNNEI. The CDR3 has 16 residues. The CDR3 region has the DNA TGTGCCACCACGCTCGACCTGGGACAGGGTGGAACTGAAGCTTTCTTT. Translating gives CATTLDLGQGGTEAFF.

This sequence joins TRBV29-1 and TRBJ1-4, with D possibly being TRBD1 (5 bases). Germline V gives CDR1 SQVTM, CDR2 ANQGSEA. V lost 4 bases and J 0 bases, leaving 9 bases between the germline ends. The CDR3 runs 14 residues. CDR3 loop: CSVVAGPTNEKLFF. CDR3 DNA sequence: TGCAGCGTTGTGGCAGGGCCAACTAATGAAAAACTGTTTTTT.

The table lists this clone with a few counts. This rearrangement joins TRBV30 to TRBJ1-5; D call uncertain. The V gene lost 1 base and the J gene lost 5 bases, with 15 bases spanning the gap. The CDR3 is 15 residues long. Germline V lookup: CDR1 GTSNPN, CDR2 SVGIG (reference sequence). CDR3 loop: CAWSGKSGWDQPQHF. The CDR3 DNA is TGTGCCTGGAGTGGTAAATCGGGGTGGGATCAGCCCCAGCATTTT.

The chain employs TRBV11-2 and TRBJ2-1, with D perhaps being TRBD1 or TRBD2 (7 bases each). CDR3 length equals 15 residues. Germline CDR1 and CDR2: SGHAT and FQNNGV. Trimming left V 5 bases short and J 2 bases short, with 13 bases between. As DNA, the CDR3 is TGTGCCAGCAGCGAAAGCGGGACAGCCTACAATGAGCAGTTCTTC. As protein: CASSESGTAYNEQFF.

Of note for this clone: At the DNA level, this CDR3 is encoded by other sequences in the same sample as well. The CDR3: CASSLGTGSTEAFF. CDR3 nucleotide sequence: TGTGCCAGCAGCCTAGGGACAGGGAGCACTGAAGCTTTCTTT. The chain joins TRBV11-2 to TRBJ1-1; 9 bases map to TRBD1. J gave up 4 bases and V 5 bases, and 5 bases lay outside the gene matches. The CDR3 length is 14 residues. CDR1 and CDR2 from the germline V gene are SGHAT and FQNNGV. The full variable domain, completed using reference TRBV11-2 and TRBJ1-1, is EAGVAQSPRYKIIEKRQSVAFWCNPISGHATLYWYQQILGQGPKLLIQFQNNGVVDDSQLPKDRFSAERLKGVDSTLKIQPAKLEDSAVYLCASSLGTGSTEAFFGQGTRLTVV.

The chain joins TRBV10-3 to TRBJ2-1; TRBD1 aligns across 11 bases. CDR3 size: 16 residues. Unmatched junction bases numbered 5, after V lost 2 bases and J lost 5 bases. Germline CDR1 ENHRY, CDR2 SYGVKD. CDR3 nucleotide sequence: TGTGCCATCAGTGAGAACCGGGACAGGGGGGACAATGAGCAGTTCTTC. It encodes CAISENRDRGDNEQFF.

The genes are TRBV18 and TRBJ2-1; the match to TRBD2 covers 8 bases. CDR3 length: 15 residues. The germline gives CDR1 KGHSH, CDR2 LQKENI. The ends lost 0 bases at V and 7 bases at J; junction bases unmatched: 5. CDR3 region: CASSPPNSGANEQFF. The CDR3 nucleotides are TGTGCCAGCTCACCACCTAATAGCGGGGCTAATGAGCAGTTCTTC.

V is TRBV5-1 and J is TRBJ2-2, with 8 bases identical to TRBD1. The CDR3 is 16 residues long. V dropped 4 bases and J dropped 4; count of bases not matched to a gene: 9. CDR1 is SGHRS and CDR2 is YFSETQ in the germline V gene. CDR3 residues: CASSPGGAGSTGELFF. For the CDR3, the DNA is TGCGCCAGCAGCCCAGGGGGCGCGGGGAGCACCGGGGAGCTGTTTTTT.

The rearrangement joins TRBV5-1 to TRBJ1-1; TRBD1 matches at 8 bases. Trimming at V came to 0 bases and at J to 2 bases, leaving 6 bases not matched to a gene. The CDR3 sequence is 16 residues long. CDR1 SGHRS and CDR2 YFSETQ come from the germline V gene. The CDR3 bases are TGCGCCAGCAGCTTGGCCCTTGGGACAGGCAACACTGAAGCTTTCTTT. As protein: CASSLALGTGNTEAFF.